A selection of T cell receptor beta chains follows, all from one sample in a study of T-cell reconstitution after alpha-beta-depleted transplantation in children. One entry per CDR3 protein results from TCRdb running MiXCR on the PCR reads. The sample carries 350,000 to 400,000 distinct CDR3 sequences, about 20% recorded once. Source: PBMCs from the stem cell graft donor, taken from the stem cell graft. These receptors were collected from a human donor who donated a stem cell graft to a child with acute myeloid leukemia. Both conserved end residues are part of each CDR3. The D gene is left open where the match is weak. Clone size is shown for a subset of rows, as once, few, many or a class of expanded clone.

clone_size	d_call	v_call	j_call	cdr3_aa	cdr3_nt
many	NA	TRBV12-3/TRBV12-4	TRBJ2-1	CASTRGDTSVNEQFF	TGTGCCAGCACCAGAGGGGATACTAGTGTCAATGAGCAGTTCTTC
few	NA	TRBV28	TRBJ1-3	CASSLTLSFSGNTIYF	TGTGCCAGCAGTCTTACCCTGTCCTTCTCTGGAAACACCATATATTTT
many	NA	TRBV7-3	TRBJ1-4	CASSLIRGEKLFF	TGTGCCAGCAGCTTAATCCGTGGGGAAAAACTGTTTTTT
few	NA	TRBV7-2	TRBJ2-7	CASIGAGGTYEQYF	TGTGCCAGCATCGGGGCAGGCGGGACCTACGAGCAGTACTTC
NA	NA	TRBV7-9	TRBJ2-7	CASSLGYLGDEQYF	TGTGCCAGCAGCCTAGGGTATTTGGGGGACGAGCAGTACTTC
NA	NA	TRBV5-4	TRBJ2-1	CASSLRHEQFF	TGTGCCAGCAGCTTGCGACACGAGCAGTTCTTC
NA	TRBD2	TRBV29-1	TRBJ2-3	CSGGGLLDSTDTQYF	TGCAGCGGGGGGGGACTACTTGATAGCACAGATACGCAGTATTTT
NA	NA	TRBV12-3/TRBV12-4	TRBJ2-3	CAIQRPGTDTQYF	TGTGCTATTCAACGGCCCGGCACAGATACGCAGTATTTT
NA	NA	TRBV3-1	TRBJ2-5	CASRPDRGIQETQYF	TGTGCCAGCAGACCTGATCGCGGGATCCAAGAGACCCAGTACTTC
many	TRBD2	TRBV7-2	TRBJ2-1	CASREVREGYNEQFF	TGTGCCAGCAGAGAAGTGCGGGAGGGGTACAATGAGCAGTTCTTC
NA	NA	TRBV6-1	TRBJ1-3	CASSVGNSGNTIYF	TGTGCCAGCAGTGTGGGCAATTCTGGAAACACCATATATTTT
NA	NA	TRBV29-1	TRBJ1-3	CSVVGRAGNTIYF	TGCAGCGTTGTAGGCAGGGCTGGAAACACCATATATTTT
few	TRBD2	TRBV5-1	TRBJ2-4	CASSLVAGEGNIQYF	TGCGCCAGCAGCTTGGTGGCGGGAGAGGGGAACATTCAGTACTTC
NA	NA	TRBV28	TRBJ2-1	CASISPGYNEQFF	TGTGCCAGCATTAGTCCCGGATACAATGAGCAGTTCTTC
NA	TRBD1	TRBV29-1	TRBJ2-1	CSVVSGGSYNEQFF	TGCAGCGTTGTCTCAGGGGGTTCGTACAATGAGCAGTTCTTC
few	NA	TRBV12-3/TRBV12-4	TRBJ2-3	CASILRTGDTQYF	TGTGCCAGCATCCTTCGCACTGGGGATACGCAGTATTTT
many	NA	TRBV20-1	TRBJ2-7	CSVGEGSREQYF	TGCAGTGTAGGTGAGGGTTCAAGGGAGCAGTACTTC
few	NA	TRBV7-2	TRBJ2-1	CASSPRRSYNEQFF	TGTGCCAGCAGCCCACGACGAAGTTACAATGAGCAGTTCTTC
many	NA	TRBV29-1	TRBJ2-1	CSVPGGVGSYNEQFF	TGCAGCGTACCAGGAGGCGTGGGTTCCTACAATGAGCAGTTCTTC
NA	TRBD2	TRBV4-1	TRBJ2-1	CASSQDGTSGSSYNEQFF	TGCGCCAGCAGCCAAGATGGGACTAGCGGGAGCTCCTACAATGAGCAGTTCTTC
NA	NA	TRBV27	TRBJ2-1	CASSLSLNNEQFF	TGTGCCAGCAGTTTATCTCTTAACAATGAGCAGTTCTTC
many	NA	TRBV12-3/TRBV12-4	TRBJ2-7	CASRTGEYEQYF	TGTGCCAGCAGGACGGGGGAATACGAGCAGTACTTC
few	TRBD2	TRBV6-1	TRBJ2-3	CASSLQAGGIDTQYF	TGTGCCAGCAGTCTCCAGGCGGGAGGAATAGATACGCAGTATTTT
many	TRBD2	TRBV20-1	TRBJ2-1	CSALNRLAGLDNEQFF	TGCAGTGCTCTCAACCGACTAGCGGGACTGGACAATGAGCAGTTCTTC
many	TRBD1	TRBV12-3/TRBV12-4	TRBJ2-5	CASSITNRGRRETQYF	TGTGCCAGCAGTATAACGAACAGGGGGCGCCGAGAGACCCAGTACTTC
few	TRBD1	TRBV12-3/TRBV12-4	TRBJ1-1	CASTVLGQGEAFF	TGTGCCAGCACCGTATTGGGACAGGGTGAAGCTTTCTTT
NA	NA	TRBV4-1	TRBJ2-7	CASSQESDGTYEQYF	TGCGCCAGCAGCCAAGAAAGTGACGGAACCTACGAGCAGTACTTC